This T cell receptor (beta chain) comes out of a study of naive and memory T cell subsets (dated by TCRdb to about 2017). For context, the study as a whole: The figure summarizing these samples reported 10 blood donors, 7 tuberculin skin test biopsies and 3 saline control biopsies. PCR2 was typically performed as a SYBR Green qPCR that was stopped at a set threshold, although end-point PCR (around 6 cycles) could be used instead for low-input samples. As previously described, skin biopsies were taken from tuberculin skin test sites or from saline-injected control sites and processed for RNA extraction.

Results the study describes overall, beyond this receptor: The paper did not give details of skin biopsy collection and RNA processing, instead referencing earlier studies for those details. The RNA-based method was acknowledged to be potentially sensitive to changes in TCR transcripts with T cell activation and differentiation. Both types of skin biopsy reportedly yielded TCR sequences, though far more TCRs came from tuberculin skin test sites. The higher numbers of TCRs at tuberculin skin test sites were interpreted as T cell infiltration of a delayed type IV hypersensitivity reaction.

Relative to its sample, this clonotype is medium-sized (0.01 to 0.1%). What antigen it recognizes has not been identified. The sample holds no much larger clone one base away, and base qualities are not on file. CDR1 SGHRS and CDR2 YFSETQ were looked up in the germline V gene. V is pared back by 1 base and J by 9 bases, with 4 bases lying between the germline termini. The cysteine opens and the phenylalanine closes a CDR3 of 11 amino acids. Kept here is only the CDR3 DNA, which spans 33 bases and is read in frame from base 1. The treatment or condition label corresponds to: skin biopsy from PPD injection site in Mantoux-positive individual. The study reported a robust and sensitive protocol to amplify, sequence and analyze TCRs, based on 3' ligation of a UMI-containing oligonucleotide to TCR cDNA. Tuberculin skin test biopsies were obtained from sites injected with PPD in individuals who had a positive Mantoux test. Total RNA was used without cell sorting and was treated with RQ1 DNase before reverse transcription, with a target input of about 1 to 1000 ng. Libraries were prepared from skin biopsies and whole blood so that pipeline robustness could be tested in samples in which T cells form a minority population.

Library generation was performed with UMI-ligation and nested PCR. The ligated cDNA was amplified in four rounds of PCR with nested alpha and beta constant region primers together with the SP2 primer. TCR RNA was reverse transcribed with SuperScript IV using alpha and beta constant region primers for the blood and skin samples. An oligonucleotide carrying the Illumina SP2 primer and a UMI was ligated to the 3' end of the cDNA by means of T4 RNA ligase 1. The 12-nucleotide UMI consisted of two random hexamers with an eight-base spacer between the hexamers to prevent hairpin formation. From the second PCR onward, the TCR alpha and beta chain libraries were handled separately, and dual indexing was used for multiplexing. After pooling, the indexed libraries were analyzed by capillary electrophoresis and sequenced on either an Illumina MiSeq or NextSeq. Libraries were spiked with PhiX DNA at roughly 4.5-7% so that base diversity was increased and cluster recognition was improved. As for the authors' bioinformatics: Demultiplexor extracted UMIs from read 2, combined them with read 1 TCR sequence, and split reads by sample indices. V and J genes and V-J junctions were identified by Decombinator, and each TCR was assigned a five-part identifier that included V and J deletions. Collapsinator used UMIs to correct sequencing errors and PCR amplification heterogeneity, producing a UMI-based abundance for each TCR. CDR3Translator turned identifiers into nucleotide sequence, translated that sequence into amino acids, and pulled out CDR3 regions based on terminal motifs. After normalization to the amount of input RNA, the error-corrected alpha and beta TCR counts from blood and from skin were compared. TCRdb itself trimmed the public reads at Q25 with fastp, ran MiXCR and retained productive beta chains. Every entry covers one CDR3 protein and lists the most common genes and DNA from its rows. These V and J calls rely on TCRdb rather than the paper's analysis. The sample table holds around 13,000 distinct CDR3 sequences, of which under 6.5% were seen once. The ten top clones hold approximately 8.9% of the sample.

This specimen consisted of skin, obtained from a tuberculin skin test site. The sequence links TRBV5-1 to TRBJ2-2, with the D gene call left open. The TCR originated in an adult in good health. The bases are TGCGCCAGCAGCTTGCGCTGGGAGCTGTTTTTT. It encodes CASSLRWELFF.